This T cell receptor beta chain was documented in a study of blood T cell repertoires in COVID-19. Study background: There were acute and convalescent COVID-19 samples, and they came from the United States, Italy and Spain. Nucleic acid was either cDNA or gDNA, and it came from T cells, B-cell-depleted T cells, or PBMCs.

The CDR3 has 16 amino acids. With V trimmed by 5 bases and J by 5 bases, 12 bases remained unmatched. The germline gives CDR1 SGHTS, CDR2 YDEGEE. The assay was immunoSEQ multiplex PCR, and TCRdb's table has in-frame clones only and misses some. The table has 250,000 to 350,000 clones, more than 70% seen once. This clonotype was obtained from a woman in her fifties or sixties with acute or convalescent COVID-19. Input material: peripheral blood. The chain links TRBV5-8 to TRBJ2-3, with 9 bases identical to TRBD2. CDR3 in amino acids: CASSFGGGGAGDTQYF. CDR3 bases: TGTGCCAGCAGTTTTGGAGGCGGGGGGGCCGGAGATACGCAGTATTTT.